The 30 T cell receptor beta chains below all came from one sample that was sequenced in a study of T cell responses to AZD1222 COVID-19 vaccine. Method: immunoSEQ multiplex PCR; TCRdb's copy keeps in-frame clones and lacks some. The repertoire consists of 70,000 to 95,000 clones, with more than 90% occurring once and the leading ten covering 3.5% to 5%. The sequencing used peripheral blood, collected on day 0 of AZD1222 vaccination. Receptor source: an adult in good health.

The gene calls are TRBV2 and TRBJ1-1; D might be TRBD1 (6 bases). The CDR3 consists of 14 residues. Germline V gene sequence: CDR1 SNHLY, CDR2 FYNNEI. Trimming cost V 8 bases and J 5 bases, with 18 bases left between them. CDR3 protein: CASGRSRGGTEAFF. The CDR3 DNA reads as TGTGCCAGCGGCAGATCCAGGGGTGGGACTGAAGCTTTCTTT.

Written as DNA, the CDR3 is TGTGCCAGCAGCGCAGGACAGGGGAAGAATGAAAAACTGTTTTTT. As protein: CASSAGQGKNEKLFF. The chain uses TRBV5-8 and TRBJ1-4, with 9 positions matching TRBD1. CDR1 and CDR2 from the germline V gene are SGHTS and YDEGEE. J was trimmed by 5 bases and V by 4 bases; bases with no gene match: 6. CDR3 size: 15 residues.

The chain joins TRBV5-4 to TRBJ2-7; D unresolved. The ends were cut back, 1 base at V and 0 bases at J, with 14 bases in the middle. The CDR3 is 16 amino acids. CDR1 SGHNT and CDR2 YYREEE come from the germline V gene (reference sequence). The CDR3 loop reads CASSLIVSPSSYEQYF. The CDR3 DNA sequence: TGTGCCAGCAGCTTGATAGTCTCGCCGTCCTCCTACGAGCAGTACTTC. Looking up the rest from reference TRBV5-4 and TRBJ2-7 gives the full variable domain: ETGVTQSPTHLIKTRGQQVTLRCSSQSGHNTVSWYQQALGQGPQFIFQYYREEENGRGNFPPRFSGLQFPNYSSELNVNALELDDSALYLCASSLIVSPSSYEQYFGPGTRLTVT.

The gene calls are TRBV3-1 (or the pseudogene TRBV3-2) and TRBJ2-1; 13 positions match TRBD2. Germline V CDR1 and CDR2: LGHDT, YNNKEL (reference sequence). The CDR3 is 14 residues long. V was pared by 8 bases and J by 7 bases, with 5 bases of the junction left unmatched. The CDR3: CASGGTSGMNEQFF. For the CDR3, the DNA is TGTGCCAGCGGTGGGACTAGCGGGATGAATGAGCAGTTCTTC.

The V gene is TRBV5-1, the J gene TRBJ2-2, with D possibly being TRBD2 (6 bases). Deletions cut 0 bases from V and 3 bases from J, with 6 bases between. Germline assignment: CDR1 SGHRS and CDR2 YFSETQ. The CDR3 runs to 14 residues. The CDR3 DNA is TGCGCCAGCAGCTTGGGGGAGGACACCGGGGAGCTGTTTTTT. It encodes CASSLGEDTGELFF.

The chain uses TRBV7-2 and TRBJ1-1, with D hard to call. With 0 bases removed from V and 0 bases from J, the gap between germline ends came to 8 bases. The CDR3 is 15 amino acids. CDR1 is SGHTA and CDR2 is FQGNSA in the germline V gene. The CDR3 coding sequence is TGTGCCAGCAGCTTAGCCCCAGACTTGAACACTGAAGCTTTCTTT. Protein product: CASSLAPDLNTEAFF.

The chain has TRBV24-1 and TRBJ1-2; tentative D call: TRBD1 (5 bases). CDR1 is KGHDR and CDR2 is SFDVKD in the germline V gene. The CDR3 sequence is 12 residues long. Deletions cut 6 bases from V and 2 bases from J, with 6 bases between. CDR3 residues: CATSTGNYGYTF. The CDR3 DNA is TGTGCCACCAGTACAGGAAACTATGGCTACACCTTC.

This chain's CDR3 is CASSKTGTMYGYTF. CDR3 in DNA: TGCGCCAGCAGCAAGACCGGGACAATGTATGGCTACACCTTC. This rearrangement joins TRBV4-1 to TRBJ1-2; tentatively, D is TRBD1 (6 bases). The CDR3 is 14 residues long. Trimming pared 5 bases from V and 5 bases from J, leaving 15 bases between. Per the germline V gene, CDR1 is MGHRA and CDR2 is YSYEKL.

CDR3 DNA: TGTGCCAGCAGCTTAGCGGACCTCTCCTACGAGCAGTACTTC. Translating it yields CASSLADLSYEQYF. The chain combines TRBV7-8 with TRBJ2-7; D is ambiguous. Germline lookup yields CDR1 SGHVS and CDR2 FQNEAQ. This CDR3 has 14 amino acids. Trimming took 0 bases from V and 0 from J, leaving 6 bases between them. Full variable domain (missing parts from reference TRBV7-8 and TRBJ2-7): GAGVSQSPRYKVAKRGQDVALRCDPISGHVSLFWYQQALGQGPEFLTYFQNEAQLDKSGLPSDRFFAERPEGSVSTLKIQRTQQEDSAVYLCASSLADLSYEQYFGPGTRLTVT.

The V and J genes are TRBV9 and TRBJ1-5, with unresolved D. Per germline, CDR1 SGDLS and CDR2 YYNGEE. V lost 3 bases to trimming and J lost 0 bases, with 13 bases between them. The CDR3 has 16 residues. Here the CDR3 DNA reads TGTGCCAGCAGCGGGAGTTGGCACCTTAGCAATCAGCCCCAGCATTTT. Its translation is CASSGSWHLSNQPQHF.

The CDR3 sequence is CASSLGGNTGAPLHF. The CDR3 nucleotides are TGCGCCAGCAGCTTGGGCGGGAACACTGGAGCACCCCTCCACTTT. The chain has TRBV5-1 and TRBJ1-6; D is unclear. V lost 0 bases and J 11 bases, leaving 15 bases between the germline ends. Germline V CDR1 and CDR2: SGHRS, YFSETQ. The CDR3 covers 15 residues.

The gene calls are TRBV5-6 and TRBJ1-2; D unclear. Trimming removed 1 base from V and 0 bases from J, with 7 bases in between. The CDR3 is 14 residues long. Germline V gives CDR1 SGHDT, CDR2 YYEEEE. CDR3 sequence reads: CASSLIRSNYGYTF. The DNA of the CDR3 is TGTGCCAGCAGCTTGATCCGCTCTAACTATGGCTACACCTTC. Full variable domain (rest looked up from reference TRBV5-6 and TRBJ1-2): DAGVTQSPTHLIKTRGQQVTLRCSPKSGHDTVSWYQQALGQGPQFIFQYYEEEERQRGNFPDRFSGHQFPNYSSELNVNALLLGDSALYLCASSLIRSNYGYTFGSGTRLTVV.

This clone was counted a few times. This chain connects TRBV27 to TRBJ1-5; D call uncertain. V was clipped by 2 bases and J by 5 bases, with 7 bases between them. CDR1 is MNHEY, CDR2 SMNVEV, per germline (reference sequence). The CDR3 length is 13 residues. The DNA for the CDR3 is TGTGCCAGCAGTTTACGAGATTATCAGCCCCAGCATTTT. This gives the protein CASSLRDYQPQHF.

J is TRBJ2-3 and V is TRBV13; D perhaps matches TRBD1 (5 bases). The CDR3 runs to 16 residues. Germline V CDR1 and CDR2: PRHDT, FYEKMQ (reference sequence). The V and J ends lost 0 bases and 0 bases respectively, with 10 bases between them. In nucleotides, the CDR3 is TGTGCCAGCAGCTTAGGCCAGGGAACTAGCACAGATACGCAGTATTTT. It encodes CASSLGQGTSTDTQYF.

The chain uses TRBV24-1 and TRBJ1-5, with D uncertain. The CDR3 is 14 residues long. V was clipped by 2 bases and J by 4 bases, with 8 bases between them. Per the germline V gene, CDR1 is KGHDR and CDR2 is SFDVKD. The CDR3 spells CATSDSMRNQPQHF. CDR3 bases: TGTGCCACCAGTGATTCCATGCGGAATCAGCCCCAGCATTTT.

The table lists this clone with a count of one. The gene calls are TRBV10-3 and TRBJ2-7; possibly TRBD2 for D (5 bases). From germline, CDR1 is ENHRY and CDR2 SYGVKD. This CDR3 has 15 amino acids. The germline V and J ends were trimmed by 3 bases and 1 base, with 13 bases remaining between them. For the CDR3, the DNA is TGTGCCATCAGTGATGAGACGACGGGGTCCTACGAGCAGTACTTC. Translating it yields CAISDETTGSYEQYF.

This clone was found a few times. The rearrangement joins TRBV6-5 to TRBJ2-2, with D uncertain. The CDR3 totals 12 residues. Germline V gene data show CDR1 as MNHEY and CDR2 as SVGAGI. V gave up 6 bases and J gave up 7 bases, with 9 bases separating them. As DNA, the CDR3 is TGTGCCAGCAGGAGGACCGTCGGGGAGCTGTTTTTT. Translated, it gives CASRRTVGELFF.

This sequence joins TRBV6-2 or TRBV6-3 and TRBJ2-7; D call uncertain. Germline V CDR1 and CDR2: MNHEY, SVGEGT. The CDR3 runs 13 residues. V was clipped by 2 bases and J by 3 bases, with 8 bases between them. CDR3 sequence reads: CASSYDSNYEQYF. CDR3 DNA sequence: TGTGCCAGCAGTTACGATAGTAACTACGAGCAGTACTTC.

V gene TRBV6-5 combines with J gene TRBJ2-1; D ambiguous. The CDR3 covers 13 residues. Looked up from germline, CDR1 is MNHEY and CDR2 is SVGAGI. The V gene lost 2 bases and the J gene lost 8 bases, with 10 bases spanning the gap. CDR3 bases: TGTGCCAGCAGTTACCGCCTGACCCATGAGCAGTTCTTC. Translated, it gives CASSYRLTHEQFF.

V is TRBV6-5 and J is TRBJ2-3; D is unclear. Germline assignment: CDR1 MNHEY and CDR2 SVGAGI. This CDR3 spans 13 amino acids. Trimming took 8 bases from V and 5 from J, leaving 14 bases between them. The DNA for the CDR3 is TGTGCCAGCGGCTCATCTTGGGGAGATACGCAGTATTTT. Translating gives CASGSSWGDTQYF.

The chain links TRBV7-8 to TRBJ1-1; D may be TRBD1 (5 bases). The CDR3 consists of 14 residues. The germline V gene has CDR1 SGHVS and CDR2 FQNEAQ. Trimming removed 4 bases from V and 2 bases from J, with 11 bases in between. CDR3 protein: CASSSRGGNTEAFF. The CDR3 bases are TGTGCCAGCAGCTCACGCGGGGGAAACACTGAAGCTTTCTTT.

CDR3 DNA: TGTGCCAGCAGTGAAGCAGTCCGTCCGGATAGCCTCACAGATACGCAGTATTTT. Residues: CASSEAVRPDSLTDTQYF. The chain links TRBV2 to TRBJ2-3; D not resolved. V lost 0 bases and J lost 2, with 18 bases in between. This CDR3 contains 18 residues. In germline, CDR1 is SNHLY, CDR2 FYNNEI. The full variable domain, in which reference TRBV2 and TRBJ2-3 provide the parts outside the CDR3, is EPEVTQTPSHQVTQMGQEVILRCVPISNHLYFYWYRQILGQKVEFLVSFYNNEISEKSEIFDDQFSVERPDGSNFTLKIRSTKLEDSAMYFCASSEAVRPDSLTDTQYFGPGTRLTVL.

A single count supports this clone. V and J are TRBV6-5 and TRBJ2-1; maybe TRBD2 (6 bases). Germline CDR1 and CDR2: MNHEY and SVGAGI. V lost 2 bases and J lost 5, with 13 bases in between. The CDR3 totals 15 residues. CDR3: CASSYARDFNNEQFF. The CDR3, as DNA: TGTGCCAGCAGTTACGCGAGGGACTTTAACAATGAGCAGTTCTTC.

The rearrangement joins TRBV7-2 to TRBJ1-4; D uncertain. Deletions cut 5 bases from V and 0 bases from J, with 7 bases between. The CDR3 is 14 residues long. CDR1 is SGHTA, CDR2 FQGNSA, per germline. The CDR3 bases are TGTGCCAGCAGCCCCCCGTCAACTAATGAAAAACTGTTTTTT. Its protein product is CASSPPSTNEKLFF.

The J gene is TRBJ1-1, the V gene TRBV28, with 7 bases fitting TRBD1. Germline assignment: CDR1 MDHEN and CDR2 SYDVKM. The CDR3 contains 14 residues. The trim removed 8 bases at V and 10 bases at J, leaving 16 bases unmatched. The CDR3 is CASQNTGVSLGAFF. In nucleotides, the CDR3 is TGTGCCAGCCAAAATACAGGGGTCTCCCTTGGAGCTTTCTTT. Drawing the rest from reference TRBV28 and TRBJ1-1, the complete variable domain is DVKVTQSSRYLVKRTGEKVFLECVQDMDHENMFWYRQDPGLGLRLIYFSYDVKMKEKGDIPEGYSVSREKKERFSLILESASTNQTSMYLCASQNTGVSLGAFFGQGTRLTVV.

The rearrangement links TRBV4-2 to TRBJ2-3; TRBD2 matches at 12 bases. Germline V gene sequence: CDR1 LGHNA, CDR2 YNFKEQ. With 1 base clipped from V and 1 base from J, the junction kept 12 bases outside the gene matches. The length of the CDR3 is 20 residues. This CDR3 reads CASSQVGELAGGKGTDTQYF. CDR3 nucleotide sequence: TGTGCCAGCAGCCAAGTAGGGGAACTAGCGGGGGGAAAAGGCACAGATACGCAGTATTTT.

The V and J genes are TRBV28 and TRBJ1-2, with D possibly matching TRBD1 (6 bases). Germline V gives CDR1 MDHEN, CDR2 SYDVKM. Trimming cost V 6 bases and J 4 bases, with 15 bases left between them. This CDR3 region has 14 residues. CDR3: CASREGGNTYGYTF. The CDR3 DNA sequence: TGTGCCAGCAGGGAGGGGGGTAATACCTATGGCTACACCTTC.

This clone was counted a few times. The chain uses TRBV7-9 and TRBJ2-6; D not certain. Trimming shortened V by 6 bases and J by 3 bases, and 18 bases separated the two germline ends. This CDR3 spans 17 amino acids. Looked up from germline, CDR1 is SEHNR and CDR2 is FQNEAQ (reference sequence). The CDR3 sequence: CASSTEPGSRGANVLTF. The CDR3 coding sequence is TGTGCCAGCAGTACAGAGCCCGGGTCTCGTGGGGCCAACGTCCTGACTTTC.

The chain joins TRBV19 to TRBJ2-2; 7 bases are a match to TRBD1. In germline, CDR1 is LNHDA, CDR2 SQIVND (reference sequence). Unmatched junction bases numbered 6, after V lost 6 bases and J lost 5 bases. The CDR3 is made up of 14 amino acids. Written as DNA, the CDR3 is TGTGCCAGTAGAAGGACAGGAGGAACCGGGGAGCTGTTTTTT. Residues: CASRRTGGTGELFF.

The rearrangement uses TRBV7-8 and TRBJ1-5, with 7 positions matching TRBD1. The CDR3 length is 13 residues. The V gene's germline CDR1 is SGHVS and CDR2 FQNEAQ. J gave up 6 bases and V 2 bases, and 1 base lay outside the gene matches. CDR3 nucleotide sequence: TGTGCCAGCAGCTTAACAGGGGCTCAGCCCCAGCATTTT. The encoded protein is CASSLTGAQPQHF.